This T cell receptor (beta chain) was obtained from a study of T cell responses to AZD1222 COVID-19 vaccine. Overall study: Second-dose schedules of about 4 or about 12 weeks were combined. Whole-study results and caveats: Mapped onto spike, vaccine-associated CD4 TCRs spanned it and were dominant at 160-218 and 743-854. Reportedly, close to half of spike-specific TCRs are directed against unmutated variant regions.

Repertoires were generated with immunoSEQ multiplex PCR, while TCRdb's copy carries only in-frame clones and drops some. The sample carries fewer than 150,000 clones, approximately 93% recorded once. For this clone: As yet, its antigen is unknown.

From germline, CDR1 is SGHTS and CDR2 YDEGEE. Trimming cost V 1 base and J 0 bases, with 10 bases left between them. This CDR3 region has 15 residues. The receptor was derived from an adult in good health. Specimen: peripheral blood, collected on day 0 of AZD1222 vaccination. The rearrangement uses TRBV5-8 and TRBJ1-1; D is unresolved. CDR3: CASSLSLQLNTEAFF. CDR3 in DNA: TGTGCCAGCAGCTTGTCTCTACAGCTGAACACTGAAGCTTTCTTT.